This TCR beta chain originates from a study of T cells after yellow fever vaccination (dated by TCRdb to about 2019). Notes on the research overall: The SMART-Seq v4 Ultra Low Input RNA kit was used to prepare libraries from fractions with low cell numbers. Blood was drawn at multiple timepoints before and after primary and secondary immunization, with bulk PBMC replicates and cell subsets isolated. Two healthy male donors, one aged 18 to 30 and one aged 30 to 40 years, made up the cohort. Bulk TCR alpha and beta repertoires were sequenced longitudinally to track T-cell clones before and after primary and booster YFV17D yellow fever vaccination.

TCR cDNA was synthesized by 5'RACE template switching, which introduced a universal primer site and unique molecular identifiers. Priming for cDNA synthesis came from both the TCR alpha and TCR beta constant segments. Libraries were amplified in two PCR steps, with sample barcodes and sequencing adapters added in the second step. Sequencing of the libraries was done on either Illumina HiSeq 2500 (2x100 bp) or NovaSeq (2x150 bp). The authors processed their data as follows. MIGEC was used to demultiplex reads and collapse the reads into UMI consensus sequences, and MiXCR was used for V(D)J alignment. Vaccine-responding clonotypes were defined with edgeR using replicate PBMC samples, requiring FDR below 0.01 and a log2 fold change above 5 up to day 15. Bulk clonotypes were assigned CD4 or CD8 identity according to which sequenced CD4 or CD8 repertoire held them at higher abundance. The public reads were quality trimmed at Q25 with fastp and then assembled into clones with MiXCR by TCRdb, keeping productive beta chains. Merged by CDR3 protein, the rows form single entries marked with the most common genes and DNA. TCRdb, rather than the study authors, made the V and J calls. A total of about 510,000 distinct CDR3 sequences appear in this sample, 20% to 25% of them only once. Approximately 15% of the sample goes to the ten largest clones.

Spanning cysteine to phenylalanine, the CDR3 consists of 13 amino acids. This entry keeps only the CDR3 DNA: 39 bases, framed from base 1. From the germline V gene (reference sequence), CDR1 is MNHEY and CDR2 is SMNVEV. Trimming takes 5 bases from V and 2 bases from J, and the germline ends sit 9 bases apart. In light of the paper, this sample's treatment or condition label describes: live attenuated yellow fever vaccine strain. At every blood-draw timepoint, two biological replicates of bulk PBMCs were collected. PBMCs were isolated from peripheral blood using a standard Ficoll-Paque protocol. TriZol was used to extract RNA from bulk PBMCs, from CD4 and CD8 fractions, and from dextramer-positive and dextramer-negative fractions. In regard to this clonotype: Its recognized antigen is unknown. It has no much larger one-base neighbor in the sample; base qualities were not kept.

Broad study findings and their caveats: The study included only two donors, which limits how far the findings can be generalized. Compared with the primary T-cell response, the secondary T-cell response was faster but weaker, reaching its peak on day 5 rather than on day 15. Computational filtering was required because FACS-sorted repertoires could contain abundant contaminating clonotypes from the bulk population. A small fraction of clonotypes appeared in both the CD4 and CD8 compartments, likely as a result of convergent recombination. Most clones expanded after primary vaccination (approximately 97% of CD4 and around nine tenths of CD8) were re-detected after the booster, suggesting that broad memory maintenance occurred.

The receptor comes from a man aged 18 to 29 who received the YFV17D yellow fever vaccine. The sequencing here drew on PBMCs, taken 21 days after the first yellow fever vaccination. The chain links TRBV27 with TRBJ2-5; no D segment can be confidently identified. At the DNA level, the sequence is TGTGCCAGCAGTGCTTATGGTCAAGAGACCCAGTACTTC. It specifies CASSAYGQETQYF.